These T cell receptor beta chains were read from a single sample in a study of control samples from healthy donors and cancer patients. TCRdb's table, derived via immunoSEQ multiplex PCR, lists solely in-frame clones and lacks some. The sample lists roughly 120,000 clones, approximately 90% occurring once. The sample taken for sequencing was blood. The receptors originated from a man aged 35 to 55 in good health. Both conserved end residues are part of each CDR3. The order of the fields is D gene, V gene, J gene, clone size, CDR3 DNA, CDR3 protein. The D gene is left open where the match is weak. Some rows have no size entry. The others give once, few or many, or a class for an expanded clone.

-	TRBV28	TRBJ1-3	-	TGTGCCAGCAGTCCTCACCTAGGAGGAAACACCATATATTTT	CASSPHLGGNTIYF
-	TRBV14	TRBJ1-5	-	TGTGCCAGCAGCCAAGATTCCCGTAAACTCTGGAGGTATCAGCCCCAGCATTTT	CASSQDSRKLWRYQPQHF
-	TRBV7-3	TRBJ2-5	-	TGTGCCAGCAGCTCGTACGGGGGATCGGAGACCCAGTACTTC	CASSSYGGSETQYF
-	TRBV4-1	TRBJ1-6	-	TGCGCCAGCAGCCAAGATCAGGCTTCACCCCTCCACTTT	CASSQDQASPLHF
-	TRBV7-3	TRBJ2-3	once	TGTGCCAGCAGCCCCGGGGGAAGCGGTGATACGCAGTATTTT	CASSPGGSGDTQYF
TRBD1	TRBV5-8	TRBJ2-1	-	TGTGCCAGCAGCTTACAGGGGGCTGGGAATGAGCAGTTCTTC	CASSLQGAGNEQFF
-	TRBV6-5	TRBJ1-6	-	TGTGCCAGCAGTTACGATCATAATTCACCCCTCCACTTT	CASSYDHNSPLHF
-	TRBV7-8	TRBJ1-2	-	TGTGCCAGCAGCTTAGGTGGAGGGTCGAAGGGCTACACCTTC	CASSLGGGSKGYTF
-	TRBV12-5	TRBJ1-1	-	TGTGCTAGTGGTCAACAGGGTTTCACTGAAGCTTTCTTT	CASGQQGFTEAFF
-	TRBV19	TRBJ1-5	-	TGTGCCAGTAGTCCCCTTACACGGATAGATCAGCCCCAGCATTTT	CASSPLTRIDQPQHF
-	TRBV5-4	TRBJ2-4	once	TGTGCCAGCAGCTTCCCTGGCCCGAGTGACAAAAACATTCAGTACTTC	CASSFPGPSDKNIQYF
TRBD2	TRBV5-6	TRBJ2-7	-	TGTGCCAGCAGCTTGGGAGCGGTCGGGGGGAGGTCCTACGAGCAGTACTTC	CASSLGAVGGRSYEQYF
TRBD2	TRBV13	TRBJ2-3	-	TGTGCCAGCAGCTTAGCGTCTAGCGGAGATACGCAGTATTTT	CASSLASSGDTQYF
-	TRBV24-1	TRBJ2-1	-	TGTGCCACCAGTGGGGGGTTGAATGAGCAGTTCTTC	CATSGGLNEQFF
-	TRBV19	TRBJ1-2	-	TGTGCCAGTAGCTCCGGACGTTATGGCTACACCTTC	CASSSGRYGYTF
-	TRBV28	TRBJ1-6	-	TGTGCCAGCAGCACCCAGGGTGCTAATTCACCCCTCCACTTT	CASSTQGANSPLHF
TRBD1	TRBV7-9	TRBJ2-7	-	TGTGCCAGCAGCTTACCCAATTCCGGGACAGGGGGTTACGAGCAGTACTTC	CASSLPNSGTGGYEQYF
TRBD2	TRBV15	TRBJ2-3	-	TGTGCCACCAGCAGAGAACTAGCGGGTAATACGGCTAGCACAGATACGCAGTATTTT	CATSRELAGNTASTDTQYF